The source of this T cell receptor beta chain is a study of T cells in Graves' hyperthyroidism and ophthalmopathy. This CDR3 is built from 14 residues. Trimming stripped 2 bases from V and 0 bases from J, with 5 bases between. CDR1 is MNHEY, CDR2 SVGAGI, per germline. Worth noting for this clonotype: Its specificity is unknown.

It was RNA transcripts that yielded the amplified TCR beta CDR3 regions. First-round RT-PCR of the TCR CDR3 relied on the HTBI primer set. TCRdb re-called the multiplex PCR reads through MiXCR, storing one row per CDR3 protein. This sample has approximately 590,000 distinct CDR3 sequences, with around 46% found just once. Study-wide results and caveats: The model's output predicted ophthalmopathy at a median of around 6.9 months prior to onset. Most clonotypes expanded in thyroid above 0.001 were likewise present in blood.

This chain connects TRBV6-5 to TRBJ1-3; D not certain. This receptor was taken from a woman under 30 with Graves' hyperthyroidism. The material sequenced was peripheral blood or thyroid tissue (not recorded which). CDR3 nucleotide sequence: TGTGCCAGCAGTTACACGGACTCTGGAAACACCATATATTTT. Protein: CASSYTDSGNTIYF.